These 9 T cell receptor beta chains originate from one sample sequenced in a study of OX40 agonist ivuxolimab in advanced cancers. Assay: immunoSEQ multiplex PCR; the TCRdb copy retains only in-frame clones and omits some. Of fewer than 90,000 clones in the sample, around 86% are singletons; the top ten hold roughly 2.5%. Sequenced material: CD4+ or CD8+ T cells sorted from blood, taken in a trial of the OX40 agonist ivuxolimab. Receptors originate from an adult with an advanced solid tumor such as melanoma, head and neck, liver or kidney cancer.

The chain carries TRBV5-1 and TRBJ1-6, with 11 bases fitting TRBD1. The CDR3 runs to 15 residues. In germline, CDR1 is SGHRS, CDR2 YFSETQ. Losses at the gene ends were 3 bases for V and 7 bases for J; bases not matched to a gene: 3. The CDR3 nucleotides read TGCGCCAGCAGCTCTTGGACAGGGGGCAATTCACCCCTCCACTTT. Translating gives CASSSWTGGNSPLHF. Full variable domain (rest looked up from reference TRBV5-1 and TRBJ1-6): KAGVTQTPRYLIKTRGQQVTLSCSPISGHRSVSWYQQTPGQGLQFLFEYFSETQRNKGNFPGRFSGRQFSNSRSEMNVSTLELGDSALYLCASSSWTGGNSPLHFGNGTRLTVT.

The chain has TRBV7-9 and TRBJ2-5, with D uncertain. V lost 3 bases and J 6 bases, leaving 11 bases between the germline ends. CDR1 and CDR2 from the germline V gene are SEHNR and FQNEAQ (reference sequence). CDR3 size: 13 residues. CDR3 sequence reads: CASSFGGWKTQYF. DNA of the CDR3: TGTGCCAGCAGCTTCGGTGGGTGGAAGACCCAGTACTTC.

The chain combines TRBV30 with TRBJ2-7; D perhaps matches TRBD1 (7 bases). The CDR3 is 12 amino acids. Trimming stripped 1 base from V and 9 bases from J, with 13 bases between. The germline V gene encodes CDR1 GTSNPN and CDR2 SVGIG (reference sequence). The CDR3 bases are TGTGCCTGGAGTGCAGGGGGGCCCGGGCAGTACTTC. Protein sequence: CAWSAGGPGQYF.

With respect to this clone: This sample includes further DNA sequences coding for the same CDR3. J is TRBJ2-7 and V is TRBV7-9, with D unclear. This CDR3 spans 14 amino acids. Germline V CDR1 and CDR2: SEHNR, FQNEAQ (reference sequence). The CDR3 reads CASRLSVESYEQYV. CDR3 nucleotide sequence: TGTGCCAGCAGATTATCGGTAGAGAGCTACGAGCAGTACGTT.

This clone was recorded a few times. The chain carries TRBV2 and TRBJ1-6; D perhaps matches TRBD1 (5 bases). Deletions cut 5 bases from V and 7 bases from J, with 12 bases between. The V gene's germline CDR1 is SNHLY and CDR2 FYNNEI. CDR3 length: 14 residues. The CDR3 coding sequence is TGTGCCAGCAGTCGGGACGGCAGGAATTCACCCCTCCACTTT. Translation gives CASSRDGRNSPLHF. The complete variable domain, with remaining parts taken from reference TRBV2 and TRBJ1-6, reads EPEVTQTPSHQVTQMGQEVILRCVPISNHLYFYWYRQILGQKVEFLVSFYNNEISEKSEIFDDQFSVERPDGSNFTLKIRSTKLEDSAMYFCASSRDGRNSPLHFGNGTRLTVT.

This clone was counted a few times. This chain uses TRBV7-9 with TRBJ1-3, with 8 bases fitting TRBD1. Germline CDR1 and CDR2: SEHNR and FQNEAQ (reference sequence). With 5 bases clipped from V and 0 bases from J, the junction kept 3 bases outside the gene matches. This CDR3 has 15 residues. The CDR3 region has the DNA TGTGCCAGCAGCCCAGGGGGCTACTCTGGAAACACCATATATTTT. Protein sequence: CASSPGGYSGNTIYF. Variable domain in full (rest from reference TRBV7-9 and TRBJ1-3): DTGVSQNPRHKITKRGQNVTFRCDPISEHNRLYWYRQTLGQGPEFLTYFQNEAQLEKSRLLSDRFSAERPKGSFSTLEIQRTEQGDSAMYLCASSPGGYSGNTIYFGEGSWLTVV.

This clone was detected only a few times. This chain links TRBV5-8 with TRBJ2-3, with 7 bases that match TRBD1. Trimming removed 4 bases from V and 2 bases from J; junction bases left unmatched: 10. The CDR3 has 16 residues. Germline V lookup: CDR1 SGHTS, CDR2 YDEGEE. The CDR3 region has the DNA TGTGCCAGCAGCACCTCGGGACAGAAGTACACAGATACGCAGTATTTT. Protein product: CASSTSGQKYTDTQYF. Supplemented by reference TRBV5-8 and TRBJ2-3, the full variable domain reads EAGVTQSPTHLIKTRGQQATLRCSPISGHTSVYWYQQALGLGLQFLLWYDEGEERNRGNFPPRFSGRQFPNYSSELNVNALELEDSALYLCASSTSGQKYTDTQYFGPGTRLTVL.

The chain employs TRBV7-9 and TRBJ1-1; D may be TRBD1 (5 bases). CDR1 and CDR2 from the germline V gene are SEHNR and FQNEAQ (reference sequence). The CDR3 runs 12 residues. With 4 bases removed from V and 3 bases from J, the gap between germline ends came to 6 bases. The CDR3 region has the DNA TGTGCCAGCAGCTCCAGGGACACTGAAGCTTTCTTT. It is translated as CASSSRDTEAFF.

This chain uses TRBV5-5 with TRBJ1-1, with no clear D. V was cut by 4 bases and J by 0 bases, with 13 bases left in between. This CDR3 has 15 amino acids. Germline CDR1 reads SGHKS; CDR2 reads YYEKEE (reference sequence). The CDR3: CASSGNTNMNTEAFF. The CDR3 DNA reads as TGTGCCAGCAGCGGGAATACGAACATGAACACTGAAGCTTTCTTT.